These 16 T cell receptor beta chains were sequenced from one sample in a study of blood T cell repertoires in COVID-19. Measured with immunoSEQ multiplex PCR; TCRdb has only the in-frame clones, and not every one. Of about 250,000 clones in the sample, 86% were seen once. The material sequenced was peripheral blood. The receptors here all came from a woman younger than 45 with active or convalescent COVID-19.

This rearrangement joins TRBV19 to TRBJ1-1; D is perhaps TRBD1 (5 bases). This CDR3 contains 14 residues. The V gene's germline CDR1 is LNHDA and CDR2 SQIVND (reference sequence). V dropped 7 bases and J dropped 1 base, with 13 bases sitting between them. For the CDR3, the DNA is TGTGCCAGTATCGCCCAAGGGGCGAACACTGAAGCTTTCTTT. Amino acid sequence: CASIAQGANTEAFF.

Here the CDR3 reads CAISDRGSSYNEQFF. In nucleotides, the CDR3 is TGTGCCATCAGCGACAGGGGTAGCTCCTACAATGAGCAGTTCTTC. The V call is TRBV10-3, the J call TRBJ2-1, with 8 bases fitting TRBD1. V lost 6 bases and J lost 0; bases outside the gene matches: 4. Germline CDR1 is ENHRY and CDR2 is SYGVKD. CDR3 length equals 15 residues.

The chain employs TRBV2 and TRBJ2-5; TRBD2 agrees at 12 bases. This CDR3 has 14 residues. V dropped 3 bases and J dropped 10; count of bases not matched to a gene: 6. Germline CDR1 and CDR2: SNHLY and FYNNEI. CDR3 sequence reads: CASSEGLAGGFQYF. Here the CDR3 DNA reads TGTGCCAGCAGTGAGGGGCTAGCGGGGGGGTTCCAGTACTTC.

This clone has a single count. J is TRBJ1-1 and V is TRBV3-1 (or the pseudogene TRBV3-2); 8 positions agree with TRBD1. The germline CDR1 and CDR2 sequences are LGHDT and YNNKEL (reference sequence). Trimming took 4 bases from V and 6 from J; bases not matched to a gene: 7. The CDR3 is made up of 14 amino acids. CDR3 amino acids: CASSRGQATSEAFF. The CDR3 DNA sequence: TGTGCCAGCAGCCGGGGACAGGCCACATCTGAAGCTTTCTTT.

The CDR3 nucleotides read TGTGCCAGCAGCAAGGGACAGGGGTCGAACCAGCCCCAGCATTTT. Its protein product is CASSKGQGSNQPQHF. The chain uses TRBV7-9 and TRBJ1-5; TRBD1 aligns across 10 bases. The CDR3 totals 15 residues. The germline gives CDR1 SEHNR, CDR2 FQNEAQ (reference sequence). Germline trimming cut 5 bases from V and 7 bases from J; bases unmatched to any gene: 8.

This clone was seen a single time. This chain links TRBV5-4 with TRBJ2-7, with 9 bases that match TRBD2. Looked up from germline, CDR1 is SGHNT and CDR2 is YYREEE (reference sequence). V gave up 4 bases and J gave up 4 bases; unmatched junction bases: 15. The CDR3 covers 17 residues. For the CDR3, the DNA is TGTGCCAGCAGCGCCGGTTTGGCGGGGGGGCCGCCGTACGAGCAGTACTTC. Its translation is CASSAGLAGGPPYEQYF.

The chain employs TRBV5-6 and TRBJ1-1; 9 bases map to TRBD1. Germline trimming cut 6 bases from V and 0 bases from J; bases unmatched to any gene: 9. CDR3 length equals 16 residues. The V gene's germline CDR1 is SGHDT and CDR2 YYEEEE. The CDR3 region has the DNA TGTGCCAGCACCCCCGGGACAGGGCCTCTGAACACTGAAGCTTTCTTT. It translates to CASTPGTGPLNTEAFF.

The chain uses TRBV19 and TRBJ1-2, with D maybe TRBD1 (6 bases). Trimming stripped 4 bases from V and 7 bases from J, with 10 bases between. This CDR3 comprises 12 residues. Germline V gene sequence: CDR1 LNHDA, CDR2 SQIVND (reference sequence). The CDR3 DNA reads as TGTGCCAGTAGTACTACAGGGTTTGGCTACACCTTC. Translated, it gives CASSTTGFGYTF.

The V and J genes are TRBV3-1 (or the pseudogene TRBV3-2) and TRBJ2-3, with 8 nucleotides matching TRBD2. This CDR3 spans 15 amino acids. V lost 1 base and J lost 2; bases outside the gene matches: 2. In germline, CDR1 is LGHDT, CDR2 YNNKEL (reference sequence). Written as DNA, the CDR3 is TGTGCCAGCAGCCAAGGCGGGGGGTCCACAGATACGCAGTATTTT. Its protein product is CASSQGGGSTDTQYF.

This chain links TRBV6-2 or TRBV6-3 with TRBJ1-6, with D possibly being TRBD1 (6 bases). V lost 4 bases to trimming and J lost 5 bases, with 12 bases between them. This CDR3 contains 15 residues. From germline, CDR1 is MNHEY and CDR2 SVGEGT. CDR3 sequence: CASSLTGHHNSPLHF. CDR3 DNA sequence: TGTGCCAGCAGTTTGACGGGACACCATAATTCACCCCTCCACTTT.

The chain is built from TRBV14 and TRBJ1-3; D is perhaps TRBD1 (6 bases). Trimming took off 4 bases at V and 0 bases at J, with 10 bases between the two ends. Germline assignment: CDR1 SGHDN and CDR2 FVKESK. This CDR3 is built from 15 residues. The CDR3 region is CASSRQAFSGNTIYF. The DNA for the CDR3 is TGTGCCAGCAGCCGACAGGCTTTCTCTGGAAACACCATATATTTT.

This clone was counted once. The CDR3 nucleotides are TGCGCCAGCAGCCAGTGGACAGGGGCAGATACGCAGTATTTT. This sequence encodes CASSQWTGADTQYF. This chain links TRBV4-1 with TRBJ2-3, with TRBD1 matching 9 bases. V shed 3 bases and J 4 bases; nucleotides not matched to a gene: 2. Germline V CDR1 and CDR2: MGHRA, YSYEKL. This CDR3 region has 14 residues.

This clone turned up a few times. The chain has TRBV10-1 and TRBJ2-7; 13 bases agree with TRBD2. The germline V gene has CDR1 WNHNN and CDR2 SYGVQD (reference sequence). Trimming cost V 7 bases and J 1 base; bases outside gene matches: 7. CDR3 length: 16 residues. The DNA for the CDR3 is TGCGCCAGCATTCCTGGACTAGCGGGGGAGTCCTACGAGCAGTACTTC. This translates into CASIPGLAGESYEQYF.

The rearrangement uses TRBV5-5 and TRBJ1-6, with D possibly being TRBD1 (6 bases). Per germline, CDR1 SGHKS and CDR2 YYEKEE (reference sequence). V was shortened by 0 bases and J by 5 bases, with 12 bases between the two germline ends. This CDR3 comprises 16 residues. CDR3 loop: CASSLDIYRDNSPLHF. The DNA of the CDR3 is TGTGCCAGCAGCTTGGACATTTACAGGGATAATTCACCCCTCCACTTT.

The CDR3 sequence is CASSLVGLAGGFTDTQYF. CDR3 nucleotides: TGTGCCAGCAGCTTAGTAGGACTAGCGGGGGGGTTCACAGATACGCAGTATTTT. V and J are TRBV7-8 and TRBJ2-3, with 15 positions matching TRBD2. The junction had 4 bases not matched to a gene; V was cut back by 1 base and J by 2 bases. CDR1 is SGHVS and CDR2 is FQNEAQ in the germline V gene. The CDR3 has 18 amino acids.

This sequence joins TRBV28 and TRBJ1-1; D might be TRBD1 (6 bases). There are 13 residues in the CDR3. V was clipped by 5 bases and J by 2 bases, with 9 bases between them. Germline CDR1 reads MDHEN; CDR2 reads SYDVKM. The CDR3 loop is CASSGQRNTEAFF. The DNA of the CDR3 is TGTGCCAGCAGTGGACAGAGAAACACTGAAGCTTTCTTT.